This T cell receptor beta chain was retrieved from a study of blood T cell repertoires in COVID-19. Germline-derived CDR1 and CDR2 are SGDLS and YYNGEE. Deletions cut 4 bases from V and 3 bases from J, with 4 bases between. This CDR3 has 11 amino acids. Sequencing used immunoSEQ multiplex PCR; TCRdb keeps in-frame clones, though not all of them. The table records roughly 140,000 clones, 80% to 90% of them present only once. The specimen was peripheral blood. The sequence was obtained from a woman aged 55 to 70 with COVID-19, enrolled during active disease. The rearrangement links TRBV9 to TRBJ1-2; D is ambiguous. CDR3 DNA: TGTGCCAGCAGCACGGACTATGGCTACACCTTC. It is translated as CASSTDYGYTF.